The subject of this entry is one TCR beta chain. Its antigen is not known. Every cDNA TCR molecule received its own unique molecular identifier. MiXCR, applied by TCRdb to the 5' RACE reads, yields one record per CDR3 protein. The table has around 41,000 distinct CDR3 sequences, approximately 7% seen once. Time point indicated: sample taken at primary tumor resection. Frozen PBMC, nontumor lung or tumor provided whole RNA, which was sequenced unsorted. The germline V and J ends were trimmed by 6 bases and 6 bases, with 12 bases remaining between them. The CDR3 extends over 13 amino acids. Germline V gene lookup returns CDR1 SGHRS and CDR2 YFSETQ. This sample was included in a study of spatial heterogeneity in lung cancer. Across the whole study: The count of detected beta-chain sequences consistently exceeded that of alpha-chain sequences. Overall study findings and caveats: Relative to follow-up, resection was when ubiquitous expanded tumor TCRs appeared more in blood.

The origin of this receptor is a female donor with early-stage non-small cell lung cancer. Sequencing was performed on PBMCs, taken at surgery. This rearrangement joins TRBV5-1 to TRBJ2-2; D is uncertain. CDR3 residues: CASNILGPGELFF. The CDR3 DNA reads as TGCGCCAGCAACATCTTGGGTCCCGGGGAGCTGTTTTTT.